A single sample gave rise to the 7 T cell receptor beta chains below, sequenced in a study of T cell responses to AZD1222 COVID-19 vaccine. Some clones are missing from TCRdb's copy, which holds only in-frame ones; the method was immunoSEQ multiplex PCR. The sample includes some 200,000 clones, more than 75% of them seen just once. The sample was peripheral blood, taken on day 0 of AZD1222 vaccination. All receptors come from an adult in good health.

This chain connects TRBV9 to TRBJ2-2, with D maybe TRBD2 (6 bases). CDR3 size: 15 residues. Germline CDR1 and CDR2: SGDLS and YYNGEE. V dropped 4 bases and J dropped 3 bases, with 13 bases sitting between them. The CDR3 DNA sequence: TGTGCCAGCAGCTGGGAGGACGGGTACACCGGGGAGCTGTTTTTT. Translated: CASSWEDGYTGELFF.

CDR3 coding DNA: TGTGCCAGCACCCCGAACCCCTCACTGTCCTACGAGCAGTACTTC. Its translation: CASTPNPSLSYEQYF. V gene TRBV21-1 combines with J gene TRBJ2-7; TRBD2 reflects the table's D call only, with no check against the DNA. TRBV21-1 is an annotated pseudogene. This CDR3 is built from 15 residues.

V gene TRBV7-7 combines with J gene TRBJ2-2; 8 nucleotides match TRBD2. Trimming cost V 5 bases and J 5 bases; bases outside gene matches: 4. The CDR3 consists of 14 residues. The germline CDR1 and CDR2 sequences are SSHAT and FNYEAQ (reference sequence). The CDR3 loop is CASSPTSGTGELFF. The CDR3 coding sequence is TGTGCCAGCAGCCCAACTAGCGGAACCGGGGAGCTGTTTTTT. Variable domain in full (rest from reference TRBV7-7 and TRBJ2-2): GAGVSQSPRYKVTKRGQDVTLRCDPISSHATLYWYQQALGQGPEFLTYFNYEAQPDKSGLPSDRFSAERPEGSISTLTIQRTEQRDSAMYRCASSPTSGTGELFFGEGSRLTVL.

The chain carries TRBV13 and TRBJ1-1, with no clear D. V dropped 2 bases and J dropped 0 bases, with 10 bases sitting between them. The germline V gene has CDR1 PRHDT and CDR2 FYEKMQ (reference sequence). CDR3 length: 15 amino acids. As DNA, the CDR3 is TGTGCCAGCAGCTTAAGCGTCGGGGTGAACACTGAAGCTTTCTTT. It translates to CASSLSVGVNTEAFF.

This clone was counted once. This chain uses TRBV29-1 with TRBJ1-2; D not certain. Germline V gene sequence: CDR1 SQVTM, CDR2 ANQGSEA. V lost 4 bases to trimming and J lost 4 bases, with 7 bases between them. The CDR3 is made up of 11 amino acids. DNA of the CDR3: TGCAGCGTTGTCACAGTCTATGGCTACACCTTC. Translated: CSVVTVYGYTF.

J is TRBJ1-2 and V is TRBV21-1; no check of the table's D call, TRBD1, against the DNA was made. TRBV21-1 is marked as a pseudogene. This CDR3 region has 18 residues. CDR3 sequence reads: CASPKRGRGALINYGYTF. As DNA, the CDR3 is TGTGCCAGCCCTAAACGTGGCAGGGGTGCCCTGATAAACTATGGCTACACCTTC.

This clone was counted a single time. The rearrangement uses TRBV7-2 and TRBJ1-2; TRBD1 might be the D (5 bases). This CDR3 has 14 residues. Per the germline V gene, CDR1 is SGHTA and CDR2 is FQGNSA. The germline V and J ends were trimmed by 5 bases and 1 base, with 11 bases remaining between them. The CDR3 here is CASSLDSYNYGYTF. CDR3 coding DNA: TGTGCCAGCAGCCTAGACAGTTATAACTATGGCTACACCTTC.